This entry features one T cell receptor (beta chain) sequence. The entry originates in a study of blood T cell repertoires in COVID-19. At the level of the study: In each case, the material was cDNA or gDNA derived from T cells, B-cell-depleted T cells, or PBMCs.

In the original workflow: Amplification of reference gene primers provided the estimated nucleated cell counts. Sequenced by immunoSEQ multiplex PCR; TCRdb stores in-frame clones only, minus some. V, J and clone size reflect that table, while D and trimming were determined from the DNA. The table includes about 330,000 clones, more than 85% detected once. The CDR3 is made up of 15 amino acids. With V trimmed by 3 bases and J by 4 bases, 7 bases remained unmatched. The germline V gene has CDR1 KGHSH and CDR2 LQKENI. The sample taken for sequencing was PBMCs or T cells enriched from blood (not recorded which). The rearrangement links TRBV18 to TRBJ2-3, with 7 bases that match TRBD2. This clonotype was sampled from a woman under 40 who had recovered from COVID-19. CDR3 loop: CASSPGGSIADTQYF. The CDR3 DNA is TGTGCCAGCTCACCGGGCGGGAGCATAGCAGATACGCAGTATTTT. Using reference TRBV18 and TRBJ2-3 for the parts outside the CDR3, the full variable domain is NAGVMQNPRHLVRRRGQEARLRCSPMKGHSHVYWYRQLPEEGLKFMVYLQKENIIDESGMPKERFSAEFPKEGPSILRIQQVVRGDSAAYFCASSPGGSIADTQYFGPGTRLTVL.